This T cell receptor beta chain was sequenced during a study of shared clonotypes between healthy human individuals. Germline lookup yields CDR1 MNHEY and CDR2 SVGAGI. The length of the CDR3 is 15 residues. The junction had 2 bases not matched to a gene; V was cut back by 2 bases and J by 4 bases. Profiled with immunoSEQ multiplex PCR; TCRdb holds only in-frame clones, not every one. The table includes roughly 1 million clones, 70% to 80% detected once. The sample consisted of memory CD4+ T cells from PBMCs. Regarding subset: CD45RA-negative fraction. This TCR came from a man aged 18 to 30 in good health. Some clones in this sample may be carry-over from other donors' samples. J is TRBJ2-7 and V is TRBV6-5; 13 nucleotides match TRBD2. As DNA, the CDR3 is TGTGCCAGCAGTTACAGGACTAGCGGGAGTTACGAGCAGTACTTC. It is translated as CASSYRTSGSYEQYF.